This TCR beta chain was recorded in a study of blood T cell repertoires in COVID-19. Study as a whole: Both acute and convalescent COVID-19 samples were obtained from the United States, Italy and Spain. PBMCs, B-cell-depleted T cells, or T cells were the source of the cDNA or gDNA that made up the material.

Here immunoSEQ multiplex PCR was the method, and the copy in TCRdb shows in-frame clones only, minus some. The repertoire holds hundreds of thousands of clones, with roughly 90% as singletons. V was trimmed by 8 bases and J by 13 bases, leaving 8 bases between them. The CDR3 length is 9 residues. Per germline, CDR1 KGHDR and CDR2 SFDVKD. The sample was peripheral blood. The receptor's source is a woman aged 45-65 years with active or convalescent COVID-19. The chain combines TRBV24-1 with TRBJ1-5; D not resolved. The DNA for the CDR3 is TGTGCCACCAAGGGAGGTCAGCATTTT. Translating it yields CATKGGQHF.